The 17 T cell receptor beta chains listed next were all sequenced from one sample in a study of CD8+ T cells in alopecia areata. Treatment specified: oral pan-JAK inhibitor, 5-10 mg twice daily. TCR sequencing used cDNA made by reverse transcription of extracted RNA. Profiling relied on immunoSEQ multiplex PCR, and the TCRdb table lists in-frame clones only, not all of them. The table includes 110,000 or so clones, roughly three fifths detected once. The material was CD4+ T cells sorted from blood, obtained at week 24, from a patient treated with tofacitinib. The receptors originated from a human donor with alopecia areata.

This clone was seen more than once but under ten times. The chain carries TRBV29-1 and TRBJ1-5; tentative D call: TRBD1 (6 bases). Per germline, CDR1 SQVTM and CDR2 ANQGSEA. The germline V and J ends were trimmed by 4 bases and 3 bases, with 7 bases remaining between them. The CDR3 spans 12 residues. For the CDR3, the DNA is TGCAGCGTTGGGACAGACAATCAGCCCCAGCATTTT. This translates into CSVGTDNQPQHF. Using reference TRBV29-1 and TRBJ1-5 for the parts outside the CDR3, the full variable domain is SAVISQKPSRDICQRGTSLTIQCQVDSQVTMMFWYRQQPGQSLTLIATANQGSEATYESGFVIDKFPISRPNLTFSTLTVSNMSPEDSSIYLCSVGTDNQPQHFGDGTRLSIL.

As concerns this clone: One junction end does not reproduce the germline sequence, and a read error may be involved. The chain is built from TRBV7-7 and TRBJ2-5; D might be TRBD1 (5 bases). The germline V gene encodes CDR1 SSHAT and CDR2 FNYEAQ (reference sequence). The CDR3 has 15 amino acids. The CDR3 DNA is TGTGCTAGCAGCTTAGCTCCAGGGAATCAAGAGACCCAGTACTTC. Translation gives CASSLAPGNQETQYF.

The chain recombines TRBV2 with TRBJ2-7; the D gene is possibly TRBD1 (5 bases). Germline V gene data show CDR1 as SNHLY and CDR2 as FYNNEI. Trimming pared 7 bases from V and 5 bases from J, leaving 15 bases between. The CDR3 length is 13 residues. In DNA form, the CDR3 reads TGTGCCAGCAAAGCACAAAGGGGCGACGAGCAGTACTTC. Translation gives CASKAQRGDEQYF.

V and J are TRBV21-1 and TRBJ2-5; TRBD2, as called in the table, went unchecked against the DNA. TRBV21-1 is a documented pseudogene. CDR3 length: 15 amino acids. The CDR3, as DNA: TGTGCCAGCAGGAGTAACACCGGGACTAGAGAGACCCAGTACTTC. This gives the protein CASRSNTGTRETQYF.

This chain joins TRBV4-3 and TRBJ2-7; D might be TRBD2 (5 bases). Deletions cut 6 bases from V and 1 base from J, with 13 bases between. This CDR3 is 14 amino acids long. Germline V gives CDR1 LGHNA, CDR2 YSLEER. The CDR3 nucleotides are TGCGCCAGCAGTGACACTAGAGGGTCCTACGAGCAGTACTTC. Protein: CASSDTRGSYEQYF.

This clone was detected only a few times. The chain has TRBV7-9 and TRBJ1-2; no firm D call. Germline CDR1 reads SEHNR; CDR2 reads FQNEAQ (reference sequence). The CDR3 length is 16 residues. V was shortened by 6 bases and J by 4 bases, with 21 bases between the two germline ends. The CDR3 nucleotides read TGTGCCAGCAGTTTACCCATAAGTGGACGGGGCTATGGCTACACCTTC. Its protein product is CASSLPISGRGYGYTF.

The J gene is TRBJ2-7, the V gene TRBV15; 8 bases align to TRBD2. Germline-derived CDR1 and CDR2 are LNHNV and YYDKDF (reference sequence). After removal of 5 bases from V and 4 bases from J, the junction contained 1 base not matched to a gene. The CDR3 extends over 12 amino acids. The CDR3 protein is CATSQRGYEQYF. The CDR3 coding sequence is TGTGCCACCAGCCAGCGGGGGTACGAGCAGTACTTC.

The rearrangement links TRBV5-4 to TRBJ2-6, with D possibly being TRBD2 (6 bases). Trimming stripped 0 bases from V and 4 bases from J, with 11 bases between. CDR3 size: 16 residues. The germline CDR1 and CDR2 sequences are SGHNT and YYREEE (reference sequence). This chain's CDR3 is CASSLDGGSGANVLTF. CDR3 DNA sequence: TGTGCCAGCAGCTTGGACGGAGGGTCCGGGGCCAACGTCCTGACTTTC.

The chain employs TRBV7-2 and TRBJ2-4, with D uncertain. The CDR3 sequence is 15 residues long. Germline lookup yields CDR1 SGHTA and CDR2 FQGNSA. The ends were cut back, 4 bases at V and 0 bases at J, with 10 bases in the middle. In DNA form, the CDR3 reads TGTGCCAGCAGCTCGAACCCATTAGCCAAAAACATTCAGTACTTC. Protein product: CASSSNPLAKNIQYF.

This clone turned up a few times. This chain joins TRBV7-2 and TRBJ2-3, with D unclear. CDR3 length equals 15 residues. Trimming removed 5 bases at V and 3 bases at J, with 15 bases between. Germline assignment: CDR1 SGHTA and CDR2 FQGNSA. CDR3 DNA sequence: TGTGCCAGCAGCCAGGCGTGGGGTTGGACAGATACGCAGTATTTT. Amino acid sequence: CASSQAWGWTDTQYF.

The table lists this clone with a few counts. This sequence joins TRBV10-2 and TRBJ1-6; D may be TRBD1 (5 bases). Germline-derived CDR1 and CDR2 are WSHSY and SAAADI. The CDR3 runs 13 residues. The ends were cut back, 8 bases at V and 7 bases at J, with 12 bases in the middle. The CDR3: CASGRGENSPLHF. The CDR3 DNA follows: TGCGCCAGCGGGAGAGGGGAGAATTCACCCCTCCACTTT.

This clone was detected a few times. V gene TRBV7-8 combines with J gene TRBJ2-7; 11 nucleotides agree with TRBD2. This CDR3 has 16 amino acids. V was clipped by 1 base and J by 5 bases; unmatched bases: 7. Germline values: CDR1 SGHVS, CDR2 FQNEAQ. For the CDR3, the DNA is TGTGCCAGCAGCTTAGTATTAGCGGGGGGGCTAAACGAGCAGTACTTC. This translates into CASSLVLAGGLNEQYF.

This clone occurred a few times. The V call is TRBV18, the J call TRBJ2-7; D gene unclear. The germline CDR1 and CDR2 sequences are KGHSH and LQKENI. The CDR3 consists of 13 residues. With 3 bases removed from V and 6 bases from J, the gap between germline ends came to 12 bases. The CDR3 reads CASSPSSGFEQYF. Here the CDR3 DNA reads TGTGCCAGCTCACCGAGCTCAGGTTTCGAGCAGTACTTC. The full variable domain, rest sourced from reference TRBV18 and TRBJ2-7, is NAGVMQNPRHLVRRRGQEARLRCSPMKGHSHVYWYRQLPEEGLKFMVYLQKENIIDESGMPKERFSAEFPKEGPSILRIQQVVRGDSAAYFCASSPSSGFEQYFGPGTRLTVT.

This chain uses TRBV27 with TRBJ1-5, with TRBD1 identical over 7 bases. The V segment lost 5 bases and the J segment 7 bases; nucleotides outside the gene matches: 5. Germline CDR1 MNHEY, CDR2 SMNVEV (reference sequence). The CDR3 covers 13 residues. The CDR3 spells CASSQQGWQPQHF. DNA of the CDR3: TGTGCCAGCAGTCAACAGGGGTGGCAGCCCCAGCATTTT.

This chain joins TRBV7-2 and TRBJ2-5; unclear D gene. The CDR3 has 13 residues. Trimming left V 4 bases short and J 0 bases short, with 6 bases between. Germline V lookup: CDR1 SGHTA, CDR2 FQGNSA. For the CDR3, the DNA is TGTGCCAGCAGCTCCGGCCACCAAGAGACCCAGTACTTC. This sequence encodes CASSSGHQETQYF.

The chain recombines TRBV7-9 with TRBJ2-3; unclear D gene. V shed 3 bases and J shed 4 bases, with 2 bases lying between them. CDR3 size: 11 residues. In germline, CDR1 is SEHNR, CDR2 FQNEAQ (reference sequence). CDR3 in amino acids: CASSFSDTQYF. The CDR3 DNA reads TGTGCCAGCAGCTTCTCAGATACGCAGTATTTT.

This clone was found a few times. The chain employs TRBV5-1 and TRBJ2-4, with D unresolved. CDR3 length: 15 amino acids. Germline CDR1 is SGHRS and CDR2 is YFSETQ. Trimming removed 4 bases from V and 1 base from J, with 12 bases in between. CDR3 amino acids: CASSLFPDAKNIQYF. DNA of the CDR3: TGCGCCAGCAGCCTTTTCCCGGATGCCAAAAACATTCAGTACTTC. The whole variable domain, remainder taken from reference TRBV5-1 and TRBJ2-4, is KAGVTQTPRYLIKTRGQQVTLSCSPISGHRSVSWYQQTPGQGLQFLFEYFSETQRNKGNFPGRFSGRQFSNSRSEMNVSTLELGDSALYLCASSLFPDAKNIQYFGAGTRLSVL.